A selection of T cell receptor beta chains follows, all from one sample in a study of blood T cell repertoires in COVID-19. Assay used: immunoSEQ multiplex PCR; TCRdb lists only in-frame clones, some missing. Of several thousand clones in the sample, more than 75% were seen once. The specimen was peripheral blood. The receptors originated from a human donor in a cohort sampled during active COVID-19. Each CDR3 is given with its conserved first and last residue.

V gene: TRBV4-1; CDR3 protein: CASSRGQGSYEQYF
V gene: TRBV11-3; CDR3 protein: CASSLTSLAGGEQFF
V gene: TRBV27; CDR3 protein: CASSHVRGGDTGELFF
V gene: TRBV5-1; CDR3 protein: CASSLGGREETQYF
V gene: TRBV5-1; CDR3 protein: CASTRTSGTYEQYF
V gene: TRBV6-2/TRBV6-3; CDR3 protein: CASSPDRGVWSNQPQHF
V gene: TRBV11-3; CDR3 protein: CASSPGLAETGELFF
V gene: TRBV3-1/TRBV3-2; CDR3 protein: CASRPRPGLQIVYGYTF
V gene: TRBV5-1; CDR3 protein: CASSFTGTYNEQFF
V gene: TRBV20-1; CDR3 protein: CSARIGGTQYF
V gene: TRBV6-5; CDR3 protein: CASSVDRSSGNTIYF
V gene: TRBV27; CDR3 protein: CASSPWQGTQPQHF
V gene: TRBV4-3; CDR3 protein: CASSRLSGGPSSTDTQYF
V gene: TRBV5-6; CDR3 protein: CASSYTAASSYNEQFF
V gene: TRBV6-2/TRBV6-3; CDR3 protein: CASSYVQNYGYTF
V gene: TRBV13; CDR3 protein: CASSARTGGVEQFF
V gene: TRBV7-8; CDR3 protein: CASSPGQGDEQFF
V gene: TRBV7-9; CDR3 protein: CASSANRNQPQHF
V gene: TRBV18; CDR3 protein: CASSPRVAGVPYEQYF
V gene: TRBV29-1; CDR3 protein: CSAVLGSILFNGYTF
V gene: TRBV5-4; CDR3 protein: CASSLGTFGSHAEAFF
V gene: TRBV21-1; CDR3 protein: CASSDAHRDEQYF